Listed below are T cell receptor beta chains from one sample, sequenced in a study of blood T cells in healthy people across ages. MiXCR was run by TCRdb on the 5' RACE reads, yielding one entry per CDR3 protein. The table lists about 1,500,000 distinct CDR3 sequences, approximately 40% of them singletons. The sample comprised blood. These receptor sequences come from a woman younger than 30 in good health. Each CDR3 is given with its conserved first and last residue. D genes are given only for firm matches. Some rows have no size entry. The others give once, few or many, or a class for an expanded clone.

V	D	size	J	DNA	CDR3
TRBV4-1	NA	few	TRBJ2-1	TGCGCCAGCAGCCTCCACCTGGGCGCAGGGCGAATCCGGGTAGAGCAGTTCTTC	CASSLHLGAGRIRVEQFF
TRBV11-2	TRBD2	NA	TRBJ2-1	TGTGCCAGCAGCGGACGGACTAGCGGGAGGAACAATGAGCAGTTCTTC	CASSGRTSGRNNEQFF
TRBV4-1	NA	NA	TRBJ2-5	TGCGCCAGCAGCCAAGGCCCTCCTTTGGGCAATGAGCAGTACTTC	CASSQGPPLGNEQYF
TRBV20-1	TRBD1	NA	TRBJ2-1	TGCAGTGCTAGAAAGGCCGGGACAGGGGGTGCAAGCTCCTACAATGAGCAGTTCTTC	CSARKAGTGGASSYNEQFF
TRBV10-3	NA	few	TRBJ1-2	TGTGCCATCAGTGAACTGGCGGATAACTATGGCTACACCTTC	CAISELADNYGYTF
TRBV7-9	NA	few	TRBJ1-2	TGTGCCAGCAGCTTAAATGTTTGGGAAACCGGCGGAGGCTACACCTTC	CASSLNVWETGGGYTF
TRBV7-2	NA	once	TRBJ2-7	TGTGCCAGCAGATTAGGTGGCCTATCTTTGTACGAGCAGTACTTC	CASRLGGLSLYEQYF
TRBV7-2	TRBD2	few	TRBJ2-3	TGTGCCAGCAGCCCACAGACTAGCGGGATGGATACGCAGTATTTT	CASSPQTSGMDTQYF
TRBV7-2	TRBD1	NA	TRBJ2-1	TGTGCCAGCAGCTCCGCCTCCGGGACAGGGGTACATGAGCAGTTCTTC	CASSSASGTGVHEQFF
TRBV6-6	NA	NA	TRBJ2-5	TGTGCCAGCAGTCCCTCAGGGCAGGGTCTTGGAGAGACCCAGTACTTC	CASSPSGQGLGETQYF
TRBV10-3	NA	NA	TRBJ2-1	TGTGCCACCAGTGAGTCGGAATACAATGAGCAGTTCTTC	CATSESEYNEQFF
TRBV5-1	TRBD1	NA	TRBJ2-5	TGCGCCAGCAGCTCCGAGGGACAGGGGACCGATGAGCAGTACTTC	CASSSEGQGTDEQYF
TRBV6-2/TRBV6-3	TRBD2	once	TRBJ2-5	TGTGCCAGCACCCTAGTAGGACTAGCGGGCCTATTTAAAGAGACCCAGTACTTC	CASTLVGLAGLFKETQYF
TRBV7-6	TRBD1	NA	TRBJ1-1	TGTGCCAGCAGCTTCCCGCAGGGACAGGGGGATAGGAACACTGAAGCTTTCTTT	CASSFPQGQGDRNTEAFF
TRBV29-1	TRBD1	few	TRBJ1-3	TGCAGCGTTGCACAGGGGCAGGAAAACACCATATATTTT	CSVAQGQENTIYF
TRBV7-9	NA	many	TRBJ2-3	TGCGCCAGCAGCTTGGGGACCACAGATACGCAGTATTTT	CASSLGTTDTQYF
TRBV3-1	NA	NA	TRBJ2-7	TGTGCCAGCAGCCAGCCCCCAGAGACCTACGAGCAGTACTTC	CASSQPPETYEQYF
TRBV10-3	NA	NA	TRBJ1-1	TGTGCCTCCGAGGACCAGAACACTGAAGCTTTCTTT	CASEDQNTEAFF
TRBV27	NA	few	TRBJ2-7	TGTGCCAGCAGTCCGTACGAAAAGGACTACGAGCAGTACTTC	CASSPYEKDYEQYF
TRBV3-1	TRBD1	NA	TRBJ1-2	TGTGCCAGCAGCCACGAGGGACAGTCTATATCCTATGGCTACACCTTC	CASSHEGQSISYGYTF
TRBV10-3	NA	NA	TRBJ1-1	TGTGCCATCGGATCCCCAAGGAACACTGAAGCTTTCTTT	CAIGSPRNTEAFF
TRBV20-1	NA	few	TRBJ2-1	TGCAGTGCTAGAGATTATCCCTCCCTTGAGCAGTTCTTC	CSARDYPSLEQFF
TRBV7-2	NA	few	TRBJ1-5	TGTGCCAGCAGCTCACAGGGTTCGGGGCGGCAGCCCCAGCATTTT	CASSSQGSGRQPQHF
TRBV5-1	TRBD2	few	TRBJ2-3	TGCGCCAGCTGGTCGGGAGGACGAGATACGCAGTATTTT	CASWSGGRDTQYF
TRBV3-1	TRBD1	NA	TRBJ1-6	TGTGCCAGCAGCCAATCGGGGACAGCGAGTTCACCCCTCCACTTT	CASSQSGTASSPLHF
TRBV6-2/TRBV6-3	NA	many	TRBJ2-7	TGTGCCAGCACCTTCGACAGGTACGAGCAGTACTTC	CASTFDRYEQYF
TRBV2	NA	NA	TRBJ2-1	TGTGCCAGCAGTACCGGGGCCGGCTATGAGCAGTTCTTC	CASSTGAGYEQFF
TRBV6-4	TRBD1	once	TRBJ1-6	TGTGCCACTTCGCAGGGGGTCCATAATTCACCCCTCCACTTT	CATSQGVHNSPLHF
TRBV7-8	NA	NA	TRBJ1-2	TGTGCCAGCAGCTTAGAGTCCCTCCCCTATGGCTACACCTTC	CASSLESLPYGYTF
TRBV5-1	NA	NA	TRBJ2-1	TGCGCCAGCAGCCCAGGGACCGGGGCCCTTTACAAGGAGCAGTTCTTC	CASSPGTGALYKEQFF
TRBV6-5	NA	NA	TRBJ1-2	TGTGCCAGCAGTTACCCGGGCGATATGGATGGCTACACCTTC	CASSYPGDMDGYTF
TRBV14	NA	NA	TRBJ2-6	TGTGCCAGCAGCCAGATTGACAGAAACTCTGGGGCCAACGTCCTGACTTTC	CASSQIDRNSGANVLTF
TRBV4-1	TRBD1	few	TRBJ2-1	TGCGCCAGCAGCTCCTCTTCCCGGGACAGTCGCAATGAGCAGTTCTTC	CASSSSSRDSRNEQFF
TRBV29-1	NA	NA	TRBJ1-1	TGCAGCGTTGAAGAGGGCACTGAAGCTTTCTTT	CSVEEGTEAFF
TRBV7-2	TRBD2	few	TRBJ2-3	TGTGCCAGCAGCTTCGGACTAGCGACTTTCACAGATACGCAGTATTTT	CASSFGLATFTDTQYF
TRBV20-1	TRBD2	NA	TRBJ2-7	TGCAGTGCTAGAGGGGCGCAGCGGGTAGCGGGATACAATGAGCAGTACTTC	CSARGAQRVAGYNEQYF
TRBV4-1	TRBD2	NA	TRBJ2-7	TGCGCCAGCAGCCACGGGGGACTAGCGGGAGGCGAGCAGTACTTC	CASSHGGLAGGEQYF
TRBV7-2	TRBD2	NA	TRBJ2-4	TGTGCCAGCAGCCCGGGGACTAGCGGGGTGAAAATAGCCAAAAACATTCAGTACTTC	CASSPGTSGVKIAKNIQYF
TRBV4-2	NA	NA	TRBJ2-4	TGTGCCAGCAGCCAAGACCCCGCCGGGACTCCTAGTATTCAGTACTTC	CASSQDPAGTPSIQYF
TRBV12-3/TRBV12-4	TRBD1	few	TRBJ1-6	TGTGCCAGCAGTTCCGACAGGGGCAATTCACCCCCCCACTTT	CASSSDRGNSPPHF
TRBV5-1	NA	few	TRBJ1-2	TGCGCCAGCAGACCGGAGACGGCCAACTATGGCTACACCTTC	CASRPETANYGYTF
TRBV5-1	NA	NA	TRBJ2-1	TGCGCCAGCAGCTTGGTTCCGGCCAGCTCCTACAATGAGCAGTTCTTC	CASSLVPASSYNEQFF
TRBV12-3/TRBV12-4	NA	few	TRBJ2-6	TGTGCCACCTCCGGCGGGGATGGGGCCAACGTCCTGACTTTC	CATSGGDGANVLTF
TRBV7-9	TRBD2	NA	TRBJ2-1	TGTGCCAGCAGCTCCTCTAGCGGGTTCGGGTACAATGAGCAGTTCTTC	CASSSSSGFGYNEQFF
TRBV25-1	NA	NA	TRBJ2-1	TGTGCCAACAGTGAACCCAATTTGGATGAGCAGTTCTTT	CANSEPNLDEQFF
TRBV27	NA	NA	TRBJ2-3	TGTGCCAGCAGTTTAGAGGGGGTATCGGATACGCAGTATTTT	CASSLEGVSDTQYF
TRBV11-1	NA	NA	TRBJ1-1	TGTGCCAGCAGCTTCCGGCCCAACGGGCCCTTTGACGCTTTCTTT	CASSFRPNGPFDAFF
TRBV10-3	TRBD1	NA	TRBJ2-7	TGTGCCGCCGGACAGGGAAACCCCTACAATGAGCAGTACTTC	CAAGQGNPYNEQYF
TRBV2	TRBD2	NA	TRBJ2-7	TGTGCCAGCAGTGAAAGCGGGAAGGGTGAGCAGTACTTC	CASSESGKGEQYF
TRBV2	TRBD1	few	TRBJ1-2	TGTGCCAGCAGTTCAGGGGGCAAAGGCTACACCTTC	CASSSGGKGYTF
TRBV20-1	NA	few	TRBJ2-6	TGCAGTGCTGATCCGACGGAGGGCTCTGGGGCCAACGTCCTGACTTTC	CSADPTEGSGANVLTF
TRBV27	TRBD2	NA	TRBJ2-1	TGTGCCAGCAAGGTCGGGGGGTCCTCCCACAATGAGCAGTTCTTC	CASKVGGSSHNEQFF
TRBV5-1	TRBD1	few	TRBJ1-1	TGCGCCAGCAGCTCCGGGACAGACAGCTTGAACACTGAAGCTTTCTTT	CASSSGTDSLNTEAFF
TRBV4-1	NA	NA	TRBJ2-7	TGCGCCAGCAGCCAAGATCGGCGGGACCCCTACAATGAGCAGTACTTC	CASSQDRRDPYNEQYF
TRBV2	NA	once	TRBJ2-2	TGTGCCAGCGCTTGGGACACCGACACCGGGGAGCTGTTTTTT	CASAWDTDTGELFF
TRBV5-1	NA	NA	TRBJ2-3	TGCGCCAGCAGCCCGCGGTTTTGGAGGGTAATAGATACGCAGTATTTT	CASSPRFWRVIDTQYF
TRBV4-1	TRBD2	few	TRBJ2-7	TGCGCCAGCAGCCAAGATCAGGGACTAGCGACTTCCTACGAGCAGTACTTC	CASSQDQGLATSYEQYF